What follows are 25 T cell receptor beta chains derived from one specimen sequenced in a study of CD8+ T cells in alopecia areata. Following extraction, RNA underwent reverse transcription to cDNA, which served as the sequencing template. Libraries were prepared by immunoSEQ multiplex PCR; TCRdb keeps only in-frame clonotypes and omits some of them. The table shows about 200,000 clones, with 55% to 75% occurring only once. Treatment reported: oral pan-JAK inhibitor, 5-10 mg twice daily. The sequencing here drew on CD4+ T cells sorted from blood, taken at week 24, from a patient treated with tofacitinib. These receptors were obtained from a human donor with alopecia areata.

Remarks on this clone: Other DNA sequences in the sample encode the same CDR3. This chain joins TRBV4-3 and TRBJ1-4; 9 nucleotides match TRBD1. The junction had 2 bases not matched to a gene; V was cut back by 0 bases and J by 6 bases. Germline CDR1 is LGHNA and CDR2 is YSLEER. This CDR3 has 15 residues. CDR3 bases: TGCGCCAGCAGCCAAGATACAGGGGGCGATGAAAAACTGTTTTTT. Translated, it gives CASSQDTGGDEKLFF.

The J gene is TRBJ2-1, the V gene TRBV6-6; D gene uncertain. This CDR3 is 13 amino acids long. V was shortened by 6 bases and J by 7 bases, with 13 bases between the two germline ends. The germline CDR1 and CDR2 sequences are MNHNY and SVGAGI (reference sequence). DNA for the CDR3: TGTGCCAGCAGGTACGACTTTTTGAATGAGCAGTTCTTC. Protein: CASRYDFLNEQFF.

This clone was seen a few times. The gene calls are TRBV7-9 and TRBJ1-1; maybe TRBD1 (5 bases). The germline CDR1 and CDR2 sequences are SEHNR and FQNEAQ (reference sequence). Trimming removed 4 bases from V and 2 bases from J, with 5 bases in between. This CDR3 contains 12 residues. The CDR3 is CASSWDNTEAFF. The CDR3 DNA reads TGTGCCAGCAGCTGGGACAACACTGAAGCTTTCTTT. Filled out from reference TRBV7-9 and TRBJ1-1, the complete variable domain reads DTGVSQNPRHKITKRGQNVTFRCDPISEHNRLYWYRQTLGQGPEFLTYFQNEAQLEKSRLLSDRFSAERPKGSFSTLEIQRTEQGDSAMYLCASSWDNTEAFFGQGTRLTVV.

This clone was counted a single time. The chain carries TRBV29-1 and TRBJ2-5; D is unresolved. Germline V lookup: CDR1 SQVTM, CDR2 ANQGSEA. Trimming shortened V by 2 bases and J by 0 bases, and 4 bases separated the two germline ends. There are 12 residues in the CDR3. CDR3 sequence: CSVELYQETQYF. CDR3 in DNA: TGCAGCGTTGAACTATACCAAGAGACCCAGTACTTC.

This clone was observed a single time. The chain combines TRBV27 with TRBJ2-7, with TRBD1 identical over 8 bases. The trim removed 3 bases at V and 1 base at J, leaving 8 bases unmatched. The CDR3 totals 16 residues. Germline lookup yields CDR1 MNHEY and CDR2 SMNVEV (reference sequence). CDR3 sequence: CASSLPGQGISYEQYF. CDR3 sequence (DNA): TGTGCCAGCAGTTTGCCCGGACAGGGAATTTCCTACGAGCAGTACTTC.

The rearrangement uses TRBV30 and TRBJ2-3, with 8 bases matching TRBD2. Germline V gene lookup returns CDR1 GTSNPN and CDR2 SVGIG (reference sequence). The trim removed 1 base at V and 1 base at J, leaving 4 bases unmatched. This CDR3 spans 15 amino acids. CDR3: CAWSGNSGGTDTQYF. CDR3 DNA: TGTGCCTGGAGTGGGAATAGCGGGGGCACAGATACGCAGTATTTT. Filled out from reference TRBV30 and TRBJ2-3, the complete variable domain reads SQTIHQWPATLVQPVGSPLSLECTVEGTSNPNLYWYRQAAGRGLQLLFYSVGIGQISSEVPQNLSASRPQDRQFILSSKKLLLSDSGFYLCAWSGNSGGTDTQYFGPGTRLTVL.

The CDR3 loop reads CASSGVFSRTQYF. The DNA of the CDR3 is TGTGCCAGCAGTGGAGTGTTCTCAAGGACCCAGTACTTC. This sequence joins TRBV2 and TRBJ2-5; no firm D call. CDR3 size: 13 residues. Germline CDR1 is SNHLY and CDR2 is FYNNEI. Between the trimmed V and J ends, which lost 4 bases and 7 bases, there was a span of 13 bases.

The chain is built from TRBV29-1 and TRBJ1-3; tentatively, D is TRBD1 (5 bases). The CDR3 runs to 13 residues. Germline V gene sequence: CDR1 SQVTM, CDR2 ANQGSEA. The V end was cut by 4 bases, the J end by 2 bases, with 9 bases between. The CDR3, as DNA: TGCAGCGTTGGCGGGGGAACTGGAAACACCATATATTTT. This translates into CSVGGGTGNTIYF. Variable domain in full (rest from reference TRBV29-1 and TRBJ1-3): SAVISQKPSRDICQRGTSLTIQCQVDSQVTMMFWYRQQPGQSLTLIATANQGSEATYESGFVIDKFPISRPNLTFSTLTVSNMSPEDSSIYLCSVGGGTGNTIYFGEGSWLTVV.

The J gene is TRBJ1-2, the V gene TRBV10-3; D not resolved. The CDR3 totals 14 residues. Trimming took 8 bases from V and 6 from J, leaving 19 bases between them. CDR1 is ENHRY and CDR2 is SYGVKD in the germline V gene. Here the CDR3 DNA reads TGTGCCATCTTAAAGGCAGGAAAAAAAGATGGCTACACCTTC. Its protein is CAILKAGKKDGYTF.

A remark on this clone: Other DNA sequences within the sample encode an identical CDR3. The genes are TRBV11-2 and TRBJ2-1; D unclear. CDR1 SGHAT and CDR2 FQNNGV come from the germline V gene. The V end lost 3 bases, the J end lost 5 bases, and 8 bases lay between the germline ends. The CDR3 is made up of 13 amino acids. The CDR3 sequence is CASSFTADNEQFF. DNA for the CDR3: TGTGCCAGCAGCTTTACCGCAGACAATGAGCAGTTCTTC. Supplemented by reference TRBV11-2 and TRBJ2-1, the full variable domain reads EAGVAQSPRYKIIEKRQSVAFWCNPISGHATLYWYQQILGQGPKLLIQFQNNGVVDDSQLPKDRFSAERLKGVDSTLKIQPAKLEDSAVYLCASSFTADNEQFFGPGTRLTVL.

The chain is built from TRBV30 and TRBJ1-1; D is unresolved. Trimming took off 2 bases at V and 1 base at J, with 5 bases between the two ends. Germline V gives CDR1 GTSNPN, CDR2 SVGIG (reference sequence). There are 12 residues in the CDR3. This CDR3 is CAWSSENTEAFF. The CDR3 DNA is TGTGCCTGGAGTAGTGAGAACACTGAAGCTTTCTTT.

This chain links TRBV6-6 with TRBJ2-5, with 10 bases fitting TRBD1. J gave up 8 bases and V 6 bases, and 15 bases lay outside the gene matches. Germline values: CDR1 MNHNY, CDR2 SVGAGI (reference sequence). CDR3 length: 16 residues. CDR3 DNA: TGTGCCAGCAGCCGTGGTCCCGAGACAGGGGGCGATACCCAGTACTTC. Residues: CASSRGPETGGDTQYF.

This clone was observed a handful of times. The CDR3 region is CASSPRDRAPGKNIQYF. For the CDR3, the DNA is TGTGCCAGCAGCCCCAGGGACAGGGCTCCTGGCAAAAACATTCAGTACTTC. This rearrangement joins TRBV11-1 to TRBJ2-4, with 9 bases fitting TRBD1. The CDR3 runs 17 residues. Losses at the gene ends were 5 bases for V and 3 bases for J; bases not matched to a gene: 11. Looked up from germline, CDR1 is SGHAT and CDR2 is FQDESV (reference sequence).

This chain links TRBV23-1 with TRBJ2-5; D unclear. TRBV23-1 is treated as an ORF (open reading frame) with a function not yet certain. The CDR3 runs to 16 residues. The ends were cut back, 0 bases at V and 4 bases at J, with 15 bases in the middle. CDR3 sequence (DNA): TGCGCCAGCAGTCAATCAGTGCTAGGCATTAGAGAGACCCAGTACTTC. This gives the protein CASSQSVLGIRETQYF.

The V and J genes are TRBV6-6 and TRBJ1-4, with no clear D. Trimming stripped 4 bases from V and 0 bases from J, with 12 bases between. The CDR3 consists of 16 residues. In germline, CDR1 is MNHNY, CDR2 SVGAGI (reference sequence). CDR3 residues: CASSSRQQATNEKLFF. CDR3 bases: TGTGCCAGCAGTTCCCGGCAGCAAGCAACTAATGAAAAACTGTTTTTT.

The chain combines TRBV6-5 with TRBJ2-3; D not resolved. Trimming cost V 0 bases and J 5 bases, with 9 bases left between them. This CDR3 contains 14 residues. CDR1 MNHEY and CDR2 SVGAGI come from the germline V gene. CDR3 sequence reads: CASSYSGRQDTQYF. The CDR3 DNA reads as TGTGCCAGCAGTTACTCAGGGCGGCAAGATACGCAGTATTTT.

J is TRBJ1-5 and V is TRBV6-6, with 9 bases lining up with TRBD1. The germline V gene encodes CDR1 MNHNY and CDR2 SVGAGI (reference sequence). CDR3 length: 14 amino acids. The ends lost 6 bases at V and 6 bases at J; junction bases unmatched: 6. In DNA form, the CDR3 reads TGTGCCAGCAGACTGGGACAGGGAAGTCAGCCCCAGCATTTT. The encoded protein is CASRLGQGSQPQHF.

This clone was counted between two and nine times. The CDR3 is CSVEGRAQETQYF. CDR3 nucleotide sequence: TGCAGCGTTGAAGGGAGAGCGCAAGAGACCCAGTACTTC. This sequence joins TRBV29-1 and TRBJ2-5; D uncertain. CDR1 is SQVTM and CDR2 is ANQGSEA in the germline V gene. The CDR3 consists of 13 residues. V dropped 1 base and J dropped 2 bases, with 8 bases sitting between them.

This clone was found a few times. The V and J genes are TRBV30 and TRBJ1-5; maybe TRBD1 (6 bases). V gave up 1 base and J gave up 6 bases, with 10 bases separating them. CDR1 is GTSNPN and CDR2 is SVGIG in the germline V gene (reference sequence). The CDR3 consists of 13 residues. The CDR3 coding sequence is TGTGCCTGGAGTGAATCGGGGGCTCAGCCCCAGCATTTT. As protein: CAWSESGAQPQHF.

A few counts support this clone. The CDR3 sequence: CASSVTLGADIQYF. In nucleotides, the CDR3 is TGTGCCAGCAGCGTAACGCTAGGGGCGGACATTCAGTACTTC. V usage is TRBV9 and J usage is TRBJ2-4; tentative D call: TRBD1 (5 bases). This CDR3 contains 14 residues. Germline V gene sequence: CDR1 SGDLS, CDR2 YYNGEE. Trimming removed 1 base at V and 8 bases at J, with 13 bases between.

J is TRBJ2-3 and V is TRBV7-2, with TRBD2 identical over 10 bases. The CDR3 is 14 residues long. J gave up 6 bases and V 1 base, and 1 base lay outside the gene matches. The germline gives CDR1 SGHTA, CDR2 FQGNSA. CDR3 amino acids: CASSLGAGGDTQYF. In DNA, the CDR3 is TGTGCCAGCAGCTTAGGAGCGGGAGGGGATACGCAGTATTTT.

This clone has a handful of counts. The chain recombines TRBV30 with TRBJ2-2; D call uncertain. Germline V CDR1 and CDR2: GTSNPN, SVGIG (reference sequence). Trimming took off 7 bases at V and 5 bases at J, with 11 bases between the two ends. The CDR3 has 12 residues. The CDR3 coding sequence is TGTGCCTCAAGCTGGGATACCGGGGAGCTGTTTTTT. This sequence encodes CASSWDTGELFF.

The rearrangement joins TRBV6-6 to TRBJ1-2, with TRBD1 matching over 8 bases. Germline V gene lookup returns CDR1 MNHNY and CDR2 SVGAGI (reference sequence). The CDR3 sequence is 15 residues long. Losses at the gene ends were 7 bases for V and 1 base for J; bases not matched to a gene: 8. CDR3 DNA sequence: TGTGCCAGCAATCTGAGACAGGGGCGTAACTATGGCTACACCTTC. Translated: CASNLRQGRNYGYTF.

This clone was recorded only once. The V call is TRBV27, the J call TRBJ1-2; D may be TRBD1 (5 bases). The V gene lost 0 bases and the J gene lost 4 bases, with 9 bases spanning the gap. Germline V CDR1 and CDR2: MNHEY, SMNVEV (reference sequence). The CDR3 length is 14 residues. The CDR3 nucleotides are TGTGCCAGCAGTTTATCTTGGGGCAGCTATGGCTACACCTTC. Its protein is CASSLSWGSYGYTF.

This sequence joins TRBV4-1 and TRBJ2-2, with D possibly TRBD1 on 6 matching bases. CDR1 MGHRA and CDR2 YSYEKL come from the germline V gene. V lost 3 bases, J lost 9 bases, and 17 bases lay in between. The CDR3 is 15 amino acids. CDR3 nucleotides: TGCGCCAGCAGCCAGGACAGCGCAACCCACCGGGAGCTGTTTTTT. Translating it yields CASSQDSATHRELFF.